These 10 T cell receptor beta chains share one sample of origin, sequenced in a study of blood T cell repertoires in COVID-19. TCRdb's copy holds only in-frame clones and misses some; the assay was immunoSEQ multiplex PCR. The sample contains around 200,000 clones, 86% of which appear only once. The material sequenced was peripheral blood. The receptors were sampled from a woman aged 80 or over in a cohort sampled during active or convalescent COVID-19.

A note on this clone: Germline is not matched at one junction end, which may reflect a read error. The J gene is TRBJ1-5, the V gene TRBV7-9, with 8 bases identical to TRBD1. This CDR3 spans 15 amino acids. Germline lookup yields CDR1 SEHNR and CDR2 FQNEAQ (reference sequence). CDR3 DNA sequence: TGTGCCAGCAGCTTGGTCGCAGGGGGCAACCAGCCCCAGCATTTT. Its protein product is CASSLVAGGNQPQHF.

The chain employs TRBV11-3 and TRBJ2-1; D gene unclear. Germline loops: CDR1 SGHNT, CDR2 YENEEA. The CDR3 is 15 residues long. With 5 bases removed from V and 4 bases from J, the gap between germline ends came to 15 bases. The CDR3 DNA reads as TGTGCCAGCAGCCGCACCTCGTTAACTTACAATGAGCAGTTCTTC. Translation: CASSRTSLTYNEQFF.

The gene calls are TRBV7-9 and TRBJ2-3, with D perhaps matching TRBD1 (6 bases). V lost 1 base and J lost 15, with 20 bases in between. The CDR3 extends over 14 amino acids. CDR1 and CDR2 (germline): SEHNR, FQNEAQ (reference sequence). CDR3 DNA sequence: TGTGCCAGCAGCTTAGAGGAGGTAGTACAGGGTCGCTATTTT. This sequence encodes CASSLEEVVQGRYF.

This chain uses TRBV6-5 with TRBJ2-3, with 7 nucleotides matching TRBD2. The CDR3 extends over 13 amino acids. The V gene end was trimmed by 6 bases and the J gene end by 3 bases; junction bases not matched to a gene: 3. Germline loops: CDR1 MNHEY, CDR2 SVGAGI. CDR3 bases: TGTGCCAGCAGCGGGACTATAACAGATACGCAGTATTTT. This sequence encodes CASSGTITDTQYF.

The V and J genes are TRBV2 and TRBJ2-2; 7 bases map to TRBD2. Germline lookup yields CDR1 SNHLY and CDR2 FYNNEI. J lost 2 bases, V lost 6 bases, and 15 bases had no gene match. This CDR3 is built from 18 residues. The CDR3 spells CASRDWGGAEANTGELFF. The CDR3 bases are TGTGCCAGCAGGGACTGGGGAGGGGCGGAAGCCAACACCGGGGAGCTGTTTTTT. The entire variable domain, with the rest obtained from reference TRBV2 and TRBJ2-2, is as follows: EPEVTQTPSHQVTQMGQEVILRCVPISNHLYFYWYRQILGQKVEFLVSFYNNEISEKSEIFDDQFSVERPDGSNFTLKIRSTKLEDSAMYFCASRDWGGAEANTGELFFGEGSRLTVL.

The chain's CDR3 is CASRKSRDRVWYTF. The CDR3 region has the DNA TGTGCCAGTAGGAAGAGCCGGGACAGGGTGTGGTACACCTTC. The V call is TRBV19, the J call TRBJ1-2; TRBD1 aligns across 9 bases. Trimming removed 6 bases from V and 11 bases from J; junction bases left unmatched: 13. The CDR3 covers 14 residues. Germline assignment: CDR1 LNHDA and CDR2 SQIVND (reference sequence). Drawing the rest from reference TRBV19 and TRBJ1-2, the complete variable domain is DGGITQSPKYLFRKEGQNVTLSCEQNLNHDAMYWYRQDPGQGLRLIYYSQIVNDFQKGDIAEGYSVSREKKESFPLTVTSAQKNPTAFYLCASRKSRDRVWYTFGSGTRLTVV.

The rearrangement links TRBV5-1 to TRBJ2-7, with TRBD1 matching 7 bases. The V gene end was trimmed by 7 bases and the J gene end by 1 base; junction bases not matched to a gene: 17. Germline V gene sequence: CDR1 SGHRS, CDR2 YFSETQ. The CDR3 sequence is 17 residues long. The CDR3: CASRYGTDPHFSYEQYF. DNA for the CDR3: TGCGCCAGCCGATATGGGACAGACCCTCATTTTTCCTACGAGCAGTACTTC.

This clone was counted between two and nine times. This chain connects TRBV7-2 to TRBJ2-7; 7 bases map to TRBD1. J lost 3 bases, V lost 1 base, and 3 bases had no gene match. This CDR3 region has 14 residues. Looked up from germline, CDR1 is SGHTA and CDR2 is FQGNSA. The DNA for the CDR3 is TGTGCCAGCAGCTTAGGTGGACAGGTCTACGAGCAGTACTTC. Protein: CASSLGGQVYEQYF.

The chain has TRBV7-9 and TRBJ2-3, with 7 bases identical to TRBD1. After removal of 7 bases from V and 4 bases from J, the junction contained 5 bases not matched to a gene. CDR3 length: 13 amino acids. CDR1 SEHNR and CDR2 FQNEAQ come from the germline V gene (reference sequence). In nucleotides, the CDR3 is TGTGCCAGCAAGGGGACAGTTTCAGATACGCAGTATTTT. Protein product: CASKGTVSDTQYF.

V and J are TRBV10-3 and TRBJ2-6; D may be TRBD2 (6 bases). This CDR3 has 18 residues. In germline, CDR1 is ENHRY, CDR2 SYGVKD. V dropped 2 bases and J dropped 0 bases, with 14 bases sitting between them. CDR3 bases: TGTGCCATCAGTGAGGGCACAGGACTAACCTCTGGGGCCAACGTCCTGACTTTC. Translating it yields CAISEGTGLTSGANVLTF.